Described below is a single T cell receptor (beta chain) sequence and its context. Its binding antigen is unknown. No base quality information exists; no much larger clone differs at one position. CDR1 and CDR2 (SGDLS, YYNGEE) derive from the germline V gene. From the cysteine through the phenylalanine, the CDR3 covers 15 amino acids. CDR3 DNA is the only sequence kept; it has 45 bases, read in frame from the first base. V is cut by 2 bases and J by 4 bases, and the space between the germline ends is 15 bases. These data are taken from a study of blood T cell repertoires in COVID-19 (dated by TCRdb to the early 2020s). Regarding the research as a whole: Samples from collaborators originated in the United States, Italy and Spain and spanned both the acute and convalescent phases of COVID-19. The material from the prospective study consisted of cDNA or gDNA derived from T cells, B-cell-depleted T cells, or PBMCs. Deeply sampled blood TCRbeta repertoires from subjects exposed to, actively infected with, or recovered from COVID-19 were included in the dataset. The repertoires were released in a freely available public database meant as a resource for research on the immune response to SARS-CoV-2. Samples were obtained from the ongoing ImmuneRACE study (first 160 participants) and from over a thousand subjects provided by 6 global collaborators. The sample metadata nearly always contained a de-identified subject ID, COVID-19 status, age in years and sex. Where HLA class I and class II types were available, the types were taken from metadata supplied by the sample provider, not from assay-based typing. Study-wide findings and limitations: How much clinical and demographic metadata was included differed by source and by participant, and the metadata was provided uncurated.

TCRbeta CDR3 regions were amplified from genomic DNA by means of the immunoSEQ Assay, a bias-controlled multiplex PCR. The published analysis was carried out like this. Nucleated cell counts per sample were estimated from amplification of reference gene primers within the assay. To quantify the absolute abundance of each unique TCRbeta CDR3 rearrangement, sequence reads were collapsed and filtered. For each sample, productive Simpson clonality was calculated as the square root of Simpson's diversity index over productive rearrangements. TCRdb carries this immuneACCESS record with in-frame sequences only. Its versions omit some clonotypes, under half of them owing to an unresolved V gene in the studies checked, with the rest unexplained. The V and J calls and clone size come from that table; D and trimming were worked out from the DNA. The sample includes 200,000 to 250,000 clones, with roughly 85% observed a single time. The top ten clones comprise 3.5% to 4% of the sample.

Collaborating institutions collected whole blood in K2EDTA tubes following their own protocols. Collaborator samples were shipped for TCRbeta analysis as frozen whole blood, isolated PBMCs, or DNA extracted from either sample type. This receptor was obtained from a woman of 80 years or more with acute or convalescent COVID-19. This receptor chain uses TRBV9 and TRBJ1-2, with a tentative D gene TRBD1 over 5 matching bases. Sequencing was carried out using peripheral blood. The CDR3 loop reads CASSVEGTAAYGYTF. The DNA reads as follows: TGTGCCAGCAGCGTTGAGGGGACTGCCGCCTATGGCTACACCTTC. Outside the CDR3, residues come from the reference TRBV9 and TRBJ1-2 proteins, so the full variable domain is: DSGVTQTPKHLITATGQRVTLRCSPRSGDLSVYWYQQSLDQGLQFLIQYYNGEERAKGNILERFSAQQFPDLHSELNLSSLELGDSALYFCASSVEGTAAYGYTFGSGTRLTVV.